Included here is one T cell receptor (beta chain) sequence, with context. The antigen remains unidentified. This sample is part of a study of cytomegalovirus exposure and HLA in healthy donors. Study-level results: Later on, a genetic analysis was performed. It linked a missense variant in DCLRE1C with V- and J-gene trimming of TCR beta.

Both 60 Vbeta primers and 13 Jbeta primers went into the PCR. Here immunoSEQ multiplex PCR was the method, and the copy in TCRdb shows in-frame clones only, minus some. The sample shows 130,000 to 150,000 clones, 80% of them seen only once. CDR1 and CDR2 (germline): SNHLY, FYNNEI. There are 14 residues in the CDR3. V lost 2 bases and J 5 bases, leaving 12 bases between the germline ends. This receptor was obtained from a male donor in good health and CMV-seronegative. This chain connects TRBV2 to TRBJ2-5; weak D call: TRBD2 (6 bases). Input material: PBMCs. DNA of the CDR3: TGTGCCAGCAGTGAACAAGGGAGCGGGGAGACCCAGTACTTC. It encodes CASSEQGSGETQYF. Based on the CDR3 plus reference TRBV2 and TRBJ2-5, the full variable domain is EPEVTQTPSHQVTQMGQEVILRCVPISNHLYFYWYRQILGQKVEFLVSFYNNEISEKSEIFDDQFSVERPDGSNFTLKIRSTKLEDSAMYFCASSEQGSGETQYFGPGTRLLVL.